These 20 T cell receptor beta chains were sequenced from one sample in a study of blood T cell repertoires in COVID-19. The data were produced by immunoSEQ multiplex PCR, yet TCRdb's version contains in-frame clones alone and is incomplete. The sample holds 150,000 to 200,000 clones, over 70% seen once. Source material: PBMCs or T cells enriched from blood (not recorded which). Every receptor here comes from a woman in her fifties or sixties who had recovered from COVID-19.

V is TRBV9 and J is TRBJ2-7; TRBD1 might be the D (7 bases). The V and J ends lost 0 bases and 2 bases respectively, with 9 bases between them. The germline gives CDR1 SGDLS, CDR2 YYNGEE. This CDR3 is built from 14 residues. CDR3 in DNA: TGTGCCAGCAGCGTAGCAGGGGGGCCCTACGAGCAGTACTTC. Amino acids: CASSVAGGPYEQYF.

This chain links TRBV24-1 with TRBJ2-3; TRBD1 matches 8 bases. Germline values: CDR1 KGHDR, CDR2 SFDVKD. V gave up 2 bases and J gave up 6 bases; unmatched junction bases: 3. The CDR3 consists of 14 residues. Here the CDR3 reads CATSDSGQGDTQYF. DNA for the CDR3: TGTGCCACCAGTGATTCCGGACAGGGCGATACGCAGTATTTT.

The chain couples TRBV3-1 (or the pseudogene TRBV3-2) to TRBJ2-5; 9 positions match TRBD2. CDR3 length equals 17 residues. V lost 0 bases, J lost 3 bases, and 8 bases stayed unmatched. Germline V lookup: CDR1 LGHDT, CDR2 YNNKEL (reference sequence). The DNA for the CDR3 is TGTGCCAGCAGCCAAGATTACTCGGCGGGAGGGGAAGAGACCCAGTACTTC. Amino acid sequence: CASSQDYSAGGEETQYF.

This chain connects TRBV5-8 to TRBJ2-2; 11 bases map to TRBD1. V lost 5 bases to trimming and J lost 5 bases; unmatched junction nucleotides: 5. The V gene's germline CDR1 is SGHTS and CDR2 YDEGEE. CDR3 length: 15 residues. For the CDR3, the DNA is TGTGCCAGCAGTCCCGGGACAGGGGGTACCGGGGAGCTGTTTTTT. Translation: CASSPGTGGTGELFF. The whole variable domain, filled in from reference TRBV5-8 and TRBJ2-2, reads EAGVTQSPTHLIKTRGQQATLRCSPISGHTSVYWYQQALGLGLQFLLWYDEGEERNRGNFPPRFSGRQFPNYSSELNVNALELEDSALYLCASSPGTGGTGELFFGEGSRLTVL.

Concerning this clone itself: Other DNA sequences in the same sample also yield this CDR3. V usage is TRBV10-3 and J usage is TRBJ2-1, with 13 nucleotides matching TRBD2. This CDR3 is 15 amino acids long. Germline V CDR1 and CDR2: ENHRY, SYGVKD. J was trimmed by 8 bases and V by 5 bases; bases with no gene match: 6. The CDR3 loop is CAISTSGGAEDEQFF. The CDR3 nucleotides are TGTGCCATCAGTACTAGCGGGGGGGCCGAGGATGAGCAGTTCTTC.

The gene calls are TRBV10-3 and TRBJ2-7; the match to TRBD1 covers 7 bases. The CDR3 has 14 residues. V dropped 6 bases and J dropped 0; count of bases not matched to a gene: 5. Germline-derived CDR1 and CDR2 are ENHRY and SYGVKD. The CDR3 coding sequence is TGTGCCATCAGCTCGACAGGGAGCTCCTACGAGCAGTACTTC. Its protein product is CAISSTGSSYEQYF.

This chain connects TRBV2 to TRBJ1-5, with D possibly matching TRBD1 (6 bases). Germline CDR1 SNHLY, CDR2 FYNNEI. V lost 5 bases to trimming and J lost 10 bases, with 15 bases between them. CDR3 size: 13 residues. CDR3: CASSLDREEPQHF. In DNA, the CDR3 is TGTGCCAGCAGTTTGGACAGAGAGGAACCCCAGCATTTT.

V usage is TRBV10-3 and J usage is TRBJ1-3; TRBD1 aligns across 8 bases. From germline, CDR1 is ENHRY and CDR2 SYGVKD. The V segment lost 2 bases and the J segment 3 bases; nucleotides outside the gene matches: 3. The CDR3 contains 15 residues. In nucleotides, the CDR3 is TGTGCCATCAGTGAGAGGACAGGGTTTGGAAACACCATATATTTT. Its protein product is CAISERTGFGNTIYF.

V gene TRBV6-2 or TRBV6-3 combines with J gene TRBJ2-5; D uncertain. CDR1 and CDR2 from the germline V gene are MNHEY and SVGEGT. V was clipped by 2 bases and J by 5 bases, with 15 bases between them. The CDR3 covers 15 residues. The CDR3 coding sequence is TGTGCCAGCAGTTACCGATCGGGTCCCTTTGAGACCCAGTACTTC. As protein: CASSYRSGPFETQYF.

This clone was recorded once. The chain is built from TRBV5-1 and TRBJ1-1; a weak D match, TRBD1 (6 bases). The V gene lost 2 bases and the J gene lost 1 base, with 12 bases spanning the gap. Germline lookup yields CDR1 SGHRS and CDR2 YFSETQ. There are 15 residues in the CDR3. CDR3 coding DNA: TGCGCCAGCAGCTTTACCTTCAGGGGGAACACTGAAGCTTTCTTT. It codes for CASSFTFRGNTEAFF. The full variable domain, with the rest looked up from reference TRBV5-1 and TRBJ1-1, is KAGVTQTPRYLIKTRGQQVTLSCSPISGHRSVSWYQQTPGQGLQFLFEYFSETQRNKGNFPGRFSGRQFSNSRSEMNVSTLELGDSALYLCASSFTFRGNTEAFFGQGTRLTVV.

The chain carries TRBV2 and TRBJ2-3; the D is unclear. Trimming took off 6 bases at V and 2 bases at J, with 12 bases between the two ends. Looked up from germline, CDR1 is SNHLY and CDR2 is FYNNEI. This CDR3 spans 14 amino acids. Here the CDR3 DNA reads TGTGCCAGCAGCCTAAACTCCAACACAGATACGCAGTATTTT. This translates into CASSLNSNTDTQYF. The full variable domain, rest sourced from reference TRBV2 and TRBJ2-3, is EPEVTQTPSHQVTQMGQEVILRCVPISNHLYFYWYRQILGQKVEFLVSFYNNEISEKSEIFDDQFSVERPDGSNFTLKIRSTKLEDSAMYFCASSLNSNTDTQYFGPGTRLTVL.

This clone occurred once. V usage is TRBV12-5 and J usage is TRBJ1-2; weak D call: TRBD1 (5 bases). CDR1 LGHNT and CDR2 FRNRAP come from the germline V gene. V lost 6 bases to trimming and J lost 4 bases, with 15 bases between them. The CDR3 runs to 14 residues. The CDR3 sequence is CASGGPGASYGYTF. The CDR3 DNA sequence: TGTGCTAGTGGAGGCCCTGGGGCCTCCTATGGCTACACCTTC.

The rearrangement uses TRBV19 and TRBJ1-2, with D uncertain. The CDR3 runs to 14 residues. Germline lookup yields CDR1 LNHDA and CDR2 SQIVND (reference sequence). Between the trimmed V and J ends, which lost 7 bases and 3 bases, there was a span of 15 bases. CDR3 in amino acids: CASIQSSSDYGYTF. CDR3 nucleotide sequence: TGTGCCAGTATCCAGTCGTCGTCCGACTATGGCTACACCTTC.

This chain uses TRBV7-3 with TRBJ2-1, with TRBD2 identical over 9 bases. The CDR3 extends over 16 amino acids. The V and J ends lost 5 bases and 4 bases, in that order; junction bases with no gene match: 9. Germline V lookup: CDR1 SGHTA, CDR2 FQGTGA. The CDR3 sequence is CASSPTAGGLYNEQFF. DNA of the CDR3: TGTGCCAGCAGCCCCACCGCGGGGGGGCTATACAATGAGCAGTTCTTC.

The chain has TRBV12-5 and TRBJ2-1; 15 bases are shared with TRBD2. Germline CDR1 and CDR2: LGHNT and FRNRAP. The CDR3 sequence is 15 residues long. J was trimmed by 8 bases and V by 5 bases; bases with no gene match: 4. CDR3 protein: CASGTGTSGGHEQFF. As DNA, the CDR3 is TGTGCTAGTGGTACCGGGACTAGCGGGGGGCATGAGCAGTTCTTC. Full variable domain (missing parts from reference TRBV12-5 and TRBJ2-1): DARVTQTPRHKVTEMGQEVTMRCQPILGHNTVFWYRQTMMQGLELLAYFRNRAPLDDSGMPKDRFSAEMPDATLATLKIQPSEPRDSAVYFCASGTGTSGGHEQFFGPGTRLTVL.

The chain carries TRBV11-2 and TRBJ1-5, with D possibly TRBD1 on 5 matching bases. Between the trimmed V and J ends, which lost 8 bases and 0 bases, there was a span of 14 bases. Germline loops: CDR1 SGHAT, CDR2 FQNNGV. CDR3 length: 15 amino acids. The DNA for the CDR3 is TGTGCCAGCTTAAAGGGGCCGTATAGCAATCAGCCCCAGCATTTT. Translation gives CASLKGPYSNQPQHF.

The chain has TRBV6-4 and TRBJ2-1; the match to TRBD2 covers 10 bases. Trimming cost V 3 bases and J 6 bases; bases outside gene matches: 8. The CDR3 length is 16 residues. Germline-derived CDR1 and CDR2 are MRHNA and SNTAGT. CDR3 region: CASSDPQLAGLNEQFF. In DNA form, the CDR3 reads TGTGCCAGCAGTGATCCCCAACTAGCGGGGCTCAATGAGCAGTTCTTC.

J is TRBJ2-3 and V is TRBV9; TRBD1 matches at 9 bases. CDR3 length: 15 amino acids. Germline V gene data show CDR1 as SGDLS and CDR2 as YYNGEE. Unmatched junction bases numbered 4, after V lost 0 bases and J lost 5 bases. The CDR3 protein is CASSVGTGVGDTQYF. In nucleotides, the CDR3 is TGTGCCAGCAGCGTAGGGACAGGGGTAGGAGATACGCAGTATTTT.

The rearrangement joins TRBV18 to TRBJ1-1; D not resolved. This CDR3 region has 13 residues. V was trimmed by 0 bases and J by 8 bases, leaving 10 bases between them. Germline CDR1 is KGHSH and CDR2 is LQKENI. The CDR3 is CASSPPFGVEAFF. The DNA of the CDR3 is TGTGCCAGCTCACCACCCTTCGGGGTGGAAGCTTTCTTT.

The chain is built from TRBV24-1 and TRBJ2-7; possibly TRBD1 for D (6 bases). Trimming took 4 bases from V and 3 from J, leaving 9 bases between them. The CDR3 spans 13 residues. Germline V CDR1 and CDR2: KGHDR, SFDVKD. The CDR3 sequence: CATSDDRFYEQYF. CDR3 coding DNA: TGTGCCACCAGTGACGACAGGTTCTACGAGCAGTACTTC.